This T cell receptor beta chain was profiled in a study of graft-versus-host responses after intestinal transplantation. On this clone: Its matching antigen is unknown.

The assay was immunoSEQ multiplex PCR, and TCRdb's table has in-frame clones only and misses some. Here the sample spans some 150,000 clones, over 90% being singletons. The V and J ends lost 6 bases and 6 bases respectively, with 14 bases between them. Germline CDR1 reads SQVTM; CDR2 reads ANQGSEA. The CDR3 loop spans 12 amino acids. The sample was unstimulated CD4+ T cells sorted from spleen or lymph node cells, taken before intestinal transplant. The TCR comes from a human donor who received an intestinal transplant. This rearrangement joins TRBV29-1 to TRBJ1-2, with D perhaps TRBD1 (6 bases). CDR3 amino acids: CSVRDTRHGYTF. The CDR3, as DNA: TGCAGCGTCCGGGACACCAGACATGGCTACACCTTC.